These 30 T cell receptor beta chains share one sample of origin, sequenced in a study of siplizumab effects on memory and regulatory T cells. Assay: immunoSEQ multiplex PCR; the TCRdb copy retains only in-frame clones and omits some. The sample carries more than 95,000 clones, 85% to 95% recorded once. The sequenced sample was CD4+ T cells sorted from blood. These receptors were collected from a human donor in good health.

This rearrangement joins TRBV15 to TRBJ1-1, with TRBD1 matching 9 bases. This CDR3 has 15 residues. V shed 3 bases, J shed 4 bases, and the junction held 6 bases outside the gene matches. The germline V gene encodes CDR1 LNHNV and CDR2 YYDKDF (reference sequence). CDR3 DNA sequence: TGTGCCACCAGCAGGGGGGACAGGGCCCCCACTGAAGCTTTCTTT. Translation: CATSRGDRAPTEAFF.

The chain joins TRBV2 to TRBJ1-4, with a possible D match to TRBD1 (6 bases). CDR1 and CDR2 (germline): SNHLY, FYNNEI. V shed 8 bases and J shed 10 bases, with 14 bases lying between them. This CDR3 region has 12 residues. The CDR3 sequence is CASGTGAGKLFF. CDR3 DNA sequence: TGTGCCAGCGGAACGGGGGCGGGAAAACTGTTTTTT.

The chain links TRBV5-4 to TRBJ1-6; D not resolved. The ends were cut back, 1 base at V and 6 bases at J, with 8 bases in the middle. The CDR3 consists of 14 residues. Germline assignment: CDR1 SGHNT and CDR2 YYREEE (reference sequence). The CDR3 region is CASSLIGPNSPLHF. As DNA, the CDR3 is TGTGCCAGCAGCTTGATAGGGCCTAATTCACCCCTCCACTTT.

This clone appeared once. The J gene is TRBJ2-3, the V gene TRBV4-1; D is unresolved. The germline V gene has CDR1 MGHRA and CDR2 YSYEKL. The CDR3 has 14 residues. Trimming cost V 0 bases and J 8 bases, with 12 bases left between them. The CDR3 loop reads CASSQDEYWATQYF. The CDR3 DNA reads TGCGCCAGCAGCCAAGATGAATATTGGGCTACGCAGTATTTT.

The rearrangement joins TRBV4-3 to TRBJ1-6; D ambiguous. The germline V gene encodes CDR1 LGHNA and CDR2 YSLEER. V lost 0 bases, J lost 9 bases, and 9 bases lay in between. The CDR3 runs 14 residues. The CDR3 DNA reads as TGCGCCAGCAGCCAAGATCTGGCAATTTCACCCCTCCACTTT. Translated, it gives CASSQDLAISPLHF.

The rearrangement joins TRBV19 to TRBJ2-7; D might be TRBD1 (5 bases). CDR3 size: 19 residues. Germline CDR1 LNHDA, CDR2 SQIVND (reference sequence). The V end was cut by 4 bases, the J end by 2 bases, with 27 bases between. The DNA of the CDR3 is TGTGCCAGTAGTACAGATACGACGGCAGGGTGGCTTGGGACCTACGAGCAGTACTTC. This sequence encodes CASSTDTTAGWLGTYEQYF.

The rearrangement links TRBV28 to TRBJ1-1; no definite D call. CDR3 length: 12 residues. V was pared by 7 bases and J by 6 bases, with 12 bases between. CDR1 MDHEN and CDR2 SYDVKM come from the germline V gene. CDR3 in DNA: TGTGCCAGCACGCGGACCTCCTCTGAAGCTTTCTTT. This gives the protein CASTRTSSEAFF.

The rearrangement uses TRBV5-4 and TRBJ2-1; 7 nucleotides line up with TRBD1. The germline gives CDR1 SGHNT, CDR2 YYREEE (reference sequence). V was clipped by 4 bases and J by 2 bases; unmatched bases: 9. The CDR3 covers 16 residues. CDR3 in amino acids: CASSLFGTATYNEQFF. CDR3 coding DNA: TGTGCCAGCAGCCTTTTTGGGACAGCTACCTACAATGAGCAGTTCTTC. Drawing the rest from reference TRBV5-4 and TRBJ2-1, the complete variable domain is ETGVTQSPTHLIKTRGQQVTLRCSSQSGHNTVSWYQQALGQGPQFIFQYYREEENGRGNFPPRFSGLQFPNYSSELNVNALELDDSALYLCASSLFGTATYNEQFFGPGTRLTVL.

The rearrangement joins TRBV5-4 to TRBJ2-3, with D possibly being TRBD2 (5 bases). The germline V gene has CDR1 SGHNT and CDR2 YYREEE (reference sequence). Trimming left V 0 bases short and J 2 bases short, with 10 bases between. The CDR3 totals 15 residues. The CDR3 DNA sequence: TGTGCCAGCAGCTTGGGTCTGCGGGCCACAGATACGCAGTATTTT. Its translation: CASSLGLRATDTQYF.

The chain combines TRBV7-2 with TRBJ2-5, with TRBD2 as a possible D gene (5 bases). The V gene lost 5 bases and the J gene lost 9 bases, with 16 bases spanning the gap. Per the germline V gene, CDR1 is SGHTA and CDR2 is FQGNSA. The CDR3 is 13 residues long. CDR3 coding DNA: TGTGCCAGCAGCCCCGGTCGACTGGAGGCCCAGTACTTC. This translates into CASSPGRLEAQYF.

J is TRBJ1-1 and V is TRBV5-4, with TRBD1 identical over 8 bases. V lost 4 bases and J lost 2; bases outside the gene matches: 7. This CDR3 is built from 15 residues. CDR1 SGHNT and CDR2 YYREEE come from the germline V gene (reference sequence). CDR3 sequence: CASSVGQGINTEAFF. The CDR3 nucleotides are TGTGCCAGCAGCGTAGGACAGGGAATAAACACTGAAGCTTTCTTT.

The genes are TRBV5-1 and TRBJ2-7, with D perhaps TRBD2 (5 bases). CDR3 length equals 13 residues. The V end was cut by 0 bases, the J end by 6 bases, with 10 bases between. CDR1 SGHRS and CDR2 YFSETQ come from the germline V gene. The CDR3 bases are TGCGCCAGCAGCTTGGGATCGGCGGGCGAGCAGTACTTC. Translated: CASSLGSAGEQYF.

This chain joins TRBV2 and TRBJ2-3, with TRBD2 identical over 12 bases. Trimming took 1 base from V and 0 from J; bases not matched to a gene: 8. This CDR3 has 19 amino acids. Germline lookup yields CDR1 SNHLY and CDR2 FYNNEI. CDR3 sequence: CASSEDTSGRTISTDTQYF. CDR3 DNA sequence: TGTGCCAGCAGTGAAGACACTAGCGGGAGGACCATTAGCACAGATACGCAGTATTTT.

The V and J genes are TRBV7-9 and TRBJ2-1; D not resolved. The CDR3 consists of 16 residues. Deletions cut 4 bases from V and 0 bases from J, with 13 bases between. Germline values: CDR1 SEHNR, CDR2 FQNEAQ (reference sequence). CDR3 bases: TGTGCCAGCAGCTCCATTGCGAGGAGCTCCTACAATGAGCAGTTCTTC. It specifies CASSSIARSSYNEQFF. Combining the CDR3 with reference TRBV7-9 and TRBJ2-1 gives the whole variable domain DTGVSQNPRHKITKRGQNVTFRCDPISEHNRLYWYRQTLGQGPEFLTYFQNEAQLEKSRLLSDRFSAERPKGSFSTLEIQRTEQGDSAMYLCASSSIARSSYNEQFFGPGTRLTVL.

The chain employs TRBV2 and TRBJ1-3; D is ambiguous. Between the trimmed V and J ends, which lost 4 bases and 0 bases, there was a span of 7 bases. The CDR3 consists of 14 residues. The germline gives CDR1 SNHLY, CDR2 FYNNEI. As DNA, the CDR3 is TGTGCCAGCAGTGGCGTCAACTCTGGAAACACCATATATTTT. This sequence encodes CASSGVNSGNTIYF.

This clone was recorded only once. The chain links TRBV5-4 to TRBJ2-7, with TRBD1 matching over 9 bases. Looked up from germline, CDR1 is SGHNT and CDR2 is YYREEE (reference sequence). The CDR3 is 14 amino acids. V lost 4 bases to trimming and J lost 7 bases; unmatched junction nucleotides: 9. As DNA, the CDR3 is TGTGCCAGCAGCCCGGGACAGGGTCCAAGGGAGCAGTACTTC. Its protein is CASSPGQGPREQYF.

CDR3 sequence (DNA): TGTGCCAGCAGCTTCGGCAGGGACTCCTACAATGAGCAGTTCTTC. This codes for CASSFGRDSYNEQFF. The chain recombines TRBV7-3 with TRBJ2-1; D may be TRBD1 (5 bases). CDR3 length: 15 amino acids. The germline CDR1 and CDR2 sequences are SGHTA and FQGTGA. Trimming left V 3 bases short and J 0 bases short, with 9 bases between.

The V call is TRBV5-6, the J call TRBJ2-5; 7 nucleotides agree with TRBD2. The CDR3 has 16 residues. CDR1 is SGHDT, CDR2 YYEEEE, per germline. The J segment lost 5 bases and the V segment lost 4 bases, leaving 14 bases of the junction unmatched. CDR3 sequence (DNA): TGTGCCAGCAGCCCCCCTTCCGGGACTACAATCGAGACCCAGTACTTC. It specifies CASSPPSGTTIETQYF.

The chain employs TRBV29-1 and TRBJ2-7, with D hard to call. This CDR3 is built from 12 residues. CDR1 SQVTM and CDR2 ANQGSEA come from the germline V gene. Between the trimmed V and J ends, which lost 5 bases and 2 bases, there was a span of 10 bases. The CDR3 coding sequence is TGCAGCGTTCGACACCCAGCCTACGAGCAGTACTTC. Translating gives CSVRHPAYEQYF.

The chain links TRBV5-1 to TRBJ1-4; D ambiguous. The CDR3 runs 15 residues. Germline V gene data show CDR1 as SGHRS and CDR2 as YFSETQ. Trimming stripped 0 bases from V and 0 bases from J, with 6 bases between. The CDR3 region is CASSLGAATNEKLFF. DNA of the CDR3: TGCGCCAGCAGCTTGGGGGCGGCAACTAATGAAAAACTGTTTTTT.

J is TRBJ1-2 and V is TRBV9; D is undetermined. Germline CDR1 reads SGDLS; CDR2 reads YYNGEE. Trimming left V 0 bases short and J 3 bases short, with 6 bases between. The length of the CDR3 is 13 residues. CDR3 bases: TGTGCCAGCAGCGTAGCAGAGGACTATGGCTACACCTTC. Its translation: CASSVAEDYGYTF.

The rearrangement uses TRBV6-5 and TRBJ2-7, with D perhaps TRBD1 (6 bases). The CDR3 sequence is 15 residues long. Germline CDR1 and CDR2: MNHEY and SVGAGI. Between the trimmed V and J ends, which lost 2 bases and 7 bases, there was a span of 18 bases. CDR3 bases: TGTGCCAGCAGTTACGCATCGAGTAGGCAGGGGGAGCAGTACTTC. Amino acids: CASSYASSRQGEQYF.

CDR3 protein: CASSTGRETQYF. The CDR3 nucleotides read TGTGCCAGCAGTACAGGGCGGGAGACCCAGTACTTC. The V and J genes are TRBV6-6 and TRBJ2-5; D is possibly TRBD1 (6 bases). Between the trimmed V and J ends, which lost 5 bases and 5 bases, there was a span of 9 bases. The germline V gene has CDR1 MNHNY and CDR2 SVGAGI (reference sequence). This CDR3 has 12 amino acids.

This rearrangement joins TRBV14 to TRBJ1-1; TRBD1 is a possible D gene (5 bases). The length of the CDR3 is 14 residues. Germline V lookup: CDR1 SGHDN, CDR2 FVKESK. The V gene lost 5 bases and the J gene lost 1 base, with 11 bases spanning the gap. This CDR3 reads CASSSQGGNTEAFF. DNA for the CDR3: TGTGCCAGCAGCTCTCAGGGAGGGAACACTGAAGCTTTCTTT.

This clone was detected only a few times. As DNA, the CDR3 is TGTGCCAGCAGCCTAAGGGGGCCATACACTAACACTGAAGCTTTCTTT. Translating gives CASSLRGPYTNTEAFF. The gene calls are TRBV14 and TRBJ1-1; 7 nucleotides align to TRBD1. Germline V CDR1 and CDR2: SGHDN, FVKESK. Losses at the gene ends were 4 bases for V and 2 bases for J; bases not matched to a gene: 10. This CDR3 is 16 amino acids long.

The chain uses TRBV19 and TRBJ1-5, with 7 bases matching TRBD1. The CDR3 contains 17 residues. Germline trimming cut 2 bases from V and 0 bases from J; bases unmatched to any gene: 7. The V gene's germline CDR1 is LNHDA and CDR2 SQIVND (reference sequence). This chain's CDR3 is CASSIYGTENSNQPQHF. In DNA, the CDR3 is TGTGCCAGTAGTATATATGGGACAGAAAATAGCAATCAGCCCCAGCATTTT.

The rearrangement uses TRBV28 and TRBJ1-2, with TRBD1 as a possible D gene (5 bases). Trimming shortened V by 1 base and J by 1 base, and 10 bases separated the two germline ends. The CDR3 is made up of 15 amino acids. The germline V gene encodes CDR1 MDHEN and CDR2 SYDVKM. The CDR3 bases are TGTGCCAGCAGTTTATCTGGGACGGTTAACTATGGCTACACCTTC. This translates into CASSLSGTVNYGYTF.

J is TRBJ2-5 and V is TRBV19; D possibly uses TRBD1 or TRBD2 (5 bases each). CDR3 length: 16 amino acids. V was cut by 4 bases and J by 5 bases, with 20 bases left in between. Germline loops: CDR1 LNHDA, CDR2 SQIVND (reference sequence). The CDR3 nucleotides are TGTGCCAGTAGTAGAAGTTGGGGCGTAGGGACGGAGACCCAGTACTTC. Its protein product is CASSRSWGVGTETQYF.

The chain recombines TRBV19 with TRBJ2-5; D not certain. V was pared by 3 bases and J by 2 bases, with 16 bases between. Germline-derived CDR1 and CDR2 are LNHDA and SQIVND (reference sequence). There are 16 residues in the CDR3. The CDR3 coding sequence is TGTGCCAGTAGTATCGGTTCAGCGTTTGTTCAAGAGACCCAGTACTTC. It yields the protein CASSIGSAFVQETQYF.

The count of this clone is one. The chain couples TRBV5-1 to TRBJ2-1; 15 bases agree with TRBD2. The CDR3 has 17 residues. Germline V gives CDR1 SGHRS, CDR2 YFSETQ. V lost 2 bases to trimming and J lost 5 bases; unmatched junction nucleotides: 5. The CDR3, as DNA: TGCGCCAGCAGCTTCGGACTAGCGGGGGGGCCGGACAATGAGCAGTTCTTC. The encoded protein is CASSFGLAGGPDNEQFF.